The clone carrying this T cell receptor beta chain showed up just a few times. Each CDR3 protein is one row after TCRdb ran MiXCR on the 5' RACE reads. This sample has around 450,000 distinct CDR3 sequences, with about 24% found just once. V was trimmed by 1 base and J by 0 bases, leaving 12 bases between them. The CDR3 runs 16 residues. The germline CDR1 and CDR2 sequences are MNHNY and SVGAGI (reference sequence). This sample was taken from a study of T-cell memory formation after mild COVID-19. This chain connects TRBV6-6 to TRBJ1-2; D unclear. The receptor's source is an adult woman who had mild COVID-19 (a few samples of this study predate the infection). Cell type and time point are not known. The sequencing input was PBMCs or a T cell subset sorted from them (not recorded which). CDR3 nucleotides: TGTGCCAGCAGTTACTTAAGCCCTGGTCCTAACTATGGCTACACCTTC. It translates to CASSYLSPGPNYGYTF.